The rows below give T cell receptor beta chains drawn from one sample of a study of blood T cells in healthy people across ages. In TCRdb, the 5' RACE reads were re-called with MiXCR into one record per CDR3 protein. The profile shows 700,000 to 950,000 distinct CDR3 sequences, 35% to 45% of them singletons. Material: blood. The receptors come from a woman between 55 and 75 years old in good health. Each CDR3 is given with its conserved first and last residue. The order of the fields is clone size, D gene, V gene, J gene, CDR3 DNA, CDR3 protein. D genes are given only for firm matches. For some rows the clone size is stated as once, few or many, or as a class when expanded; others skip it.

abundance: NA; d_gene: NA; v_gene: TRBV5-1; j_gene: TRBJ1-2; CDR3nt: TGCGCCAGCAGCCCCCAGGACAGCCTAAACTATGGCTACACCTTC; CDR3aa: CASSPQDSLNYGYTF
abundance: NA; d_gene: TRBD1; v_gene: TRBV7-2; j_gene: TRBJ2-7; CDR3nt: TGTGCCAGCAGCCCGACAGGGGCCGCGGGGCAAGAGGCCCAGTACTTC; CDR3aa: CASSPTGAAGQEAQYF
abundance: few; d_gene: NA; v_gene: TRBV6-1; j_gene: TRBJ2-3; CDR3nt: TGTGCCAGCAGTGATGGGAGGGATACGCAGTATTTT; CDR3aa: CASSDGRDTQYF
abundance: NA; d_gene: TRBD1; v_gene: TRBV25-1; j_gene: TRBJ2-2; CDR3nt: TGTGCCAGCAGTGAGGGACAGGGGGACCCTTGGGCCGGGGAGCTGTTTTTT; CDR3aa: CASSEGQGDPWAGELFF
abundance: NA; d_gene: NA; v_gene: TRBV20-1; j_gene: TRBJ2-5; CDR3nt: TGCAGTGCTATTTTAAGGGGGGTTTCAAGAGAGACCCAGTACTTC; CDR3aa: CSAILRGVSRETQYF
abundance: few; d_gene: NA; v_gene: TRBV10-3; j_gene: TRBJ2-7; CDR3nt: TGTGCCATCAGTGAGTCAAAAGGGCCCCACGAGCAGTACTTC; CDR3aa: CAISESKGPHEQYF
abundance: NA; d_gene: NA; v_gene: TRBV28; j_gene: TRBJ2-1; CDR3nt: TGTGCCAGCAGCTCCCCCCCACACTACAATGAGCAGTTCTTC; CDR3aa: CASSSPPHYNEQFF
abundance: NA; d_gene: NA; v_gene: TRBV4-2; j_gene: TRBJ1-3; CDR3nt: TGTGCCAGCACGGCGGGGGACACCATATATTTT; CDR3aa: CASTAGDTIYF
abundance: NA; d_gene: TRBD2; v_gene: TRBV24-1; j_gene: TRBJ2-5; CDR3nt: TGTGCCACCAGTGATTCATCTAGCGGTAAAGAGACCCAGTACTTC; CDR3aa: CATSDSSSGKETQYF
abundance: many; d_gene: TRBD2; v_gene: TRBV29-1; j_gene: TRBJ2-5; CDR3nt: TGCAGCGCTTCCGGGACTAGCCTAGAGGGGACCCAGTACTTC; CDR3aa: CSASGTSLEGTQYF
abundance: NA; d_gene: NA; v_gene: TRBV5-8; j_gene: TRBJ1-1; CDR3nt: TGTGCCAGCAGCCGGTGGAGGGGTACTGAAGCTTTCTTT; CDR3aa: CASSRWRGTEAFF
abundance: NA; d_gene: TRBD2; v_gene: TRBV9; j_gene: TRBJ2-2; CDR3nt: TGTGCCAGCAGCGTAGCCCCGACTAGCGGGAGGCCGTCCGGGGAGCTGTTTTTT; CDR3aa: CASSVAPTSGRPSGELFF
abundance: NA; d_gene: NA; v_gene: TRBV24-1; j_gene: TRBJ2-3; CDR3nt: TGTGCCACCAGTAACTCCCTCGGGGTTGGCGATACGCAGTATTTT; CDR3aa: CATSNSLGVGDTQYF
abundance: few; d_gene: NA; v_gene: TRBV24-1; j_gene: TRBJ2-7; CDR3nt: TGTGCCACCAGTGACCGCTGGGGCGAGCAGTACTTC; CDR3aa: CATSDRWGEQYF
abundance: NA; d_gene: NA; v_gene: TRBV7-9; j_gene: TRBJ2-3; CDR3nt: TGTGCCAGCAGCTTAATAGCATCAGATACGCAGTATTTT; CDR3aa: CASSLIASDTQYF
abundance: few; d_gene: NA; v_gene: TRBV7-3; j_gene: TRBJ2-3; CDR3nt: TGTGCCAGCAGCTTAGTAGCCAAAAGCACAGATACGCAGTATTTT; CDR3aa: CASSLVAKSTDTQYF
abundance: NA; d_gene: NA; v_gene: TRBV20-1; j_gene: TRBJ2-3; CDR3nt: TGCAGTGCTAGAGATATGGGCTCCGTCGCAGATACGCAGTATTTT; CDR3aa: CSARDMGSVADTQYF
abundance: NA; d_gene: TRBD1; v_gene: TRBV7-9; j_gene: TRBJ1-1; CDR3nt: TGTGCCAGCAGCCGGGACAGGGCATCCCTGAACACTGAAGCTTTCTTT; CDR3aa: CASSRDRASLNTEAFF
abundance: NA; d_gene: NA; v_gene: TRBV20-1; j_gene: TRBJ2-3; CDR3nt: TGCAGTGCTAACCCTCTAACTGATACGCAGTATTTT; CDR3aa: CSANPLTDTQYF
abundance: few; d_gene: TRBD1; v_gene: TRBV20-1; j_gene: TRBJ2-1; CDR3nt: TGCAGTGCTAGAGTATTCGGGACAGGGAACAATGAGCAGTTCTTC; CDR3aa: CSARVFGTGNNEQFF
abundance: NA; d_gene: NA; v_gene: TRBV9; j_gene: TRBJ2-4; CDR3nt: TGTGCCAGCAGCGTAGATCCAGGGGAAGGAGTCAAAAACATTCAGTACTTC; CDR3aa: CASSVDPGEGVKNIQYF
abundance: NA; d_gene: NA; v_gene: TRBV30; j_gene: TRBJ2-3; CDR3nt: TGTGCCTGGAGTGGGGGACTGAAGTCGGATACGCAGTATTTT; CDR3aa: CAWSGGLKSDTQYF
abundance: NA; d_gene: TRBD1; v_gene: TRBV18; j_gene: TRBJ1-1; CDR3nt: TGTGCCAGCTCACCACCGAGGGGACAGGGAACTGAAGCTTTCTTT; CDR3aa: CASSPPRGQGTEAFF
abundance: few; d_gene: NA; v_gene: TRBV6-4; j_gene: TRBJ2-1; CDR3nt: TGTGCCAGCAGTGACCAGGCCAGGCCCCAATTTGAGCAGTTCTTC; CDR3aa: CASSDQARPQFEQFF
abundance: NA; d_gene: NA; v_gene: TRBV7-2; j_gene: TRBJ2-7; CDR3nt: TGTGCCAGCGCAAGGTATGGGTCCTACGAGCAGTACTTC; CDR3aa: CASARYGSYEQYF
abundance: few; d_gene: TRBD1; v_gene: TRBV7-9; j_gene: TRBJ2-7; CDR3nt: TGTGCCAGCAGCTTTGGACAGGGGCTCTCCTACGAGCAGTACTTC; CDR3aa: CASSFGQGLSYEQYF
abundance: NA; d_gene: TRBD1; v_gene: TRBV15; j_gene: TRBJ1-5; CDR3nt: TGTGCCACCAGCGTACAACAGGGGGCAGGCAGCCCCCAGCATTTT; CDR3aa: CATSVQQGAGSPQHF
abundance: NA; d_gene: NA; v_gene: TRBV6-6; j_gene: TRBJ2-3; CDR3nt: TGTGCCAGCCAACGGGTCGCAGATACGCAGTATTTT; CDR3aa: CASQRVADTQYF
abundance: few; d_gene: TRBD2; v_gene: TRBV7-2; j_gene: TRBJ2-1; CDR3nt: TGTGCCAGCAGCCGCACTAGCGGGAGTAATAATGAGCAGTTCTTC; CDR3aa: CASSRTSGSNNEQFF
abundance: NA; d_gene: TRBD2; v_gene: TRBV6-2/TRBV6-3; j_gene: TRBJ2-7; CDR3nt: TGTGCCAGCAGTCCCGCTAGCGGGGTGGGTGAGCAGTACTTC; CDR3aa: CASSPASGVGEQYF
abundance: NA; d_gene: TRBD1; v_gene: TRBV7-2; j_gene: TRBJ2-2; CDR3nt: TGTGCCAGCAGCCCTGACAGGGGGCTACACGGGGAGCTGTTTTTT; CDR3aa: CASSPDRGLHGELFF
abundance: NA; d_gene: TRBD1; v_gene: TRBV20-1; j_gene: TRBJ2-1; CDR3nt: TGCAGTGCTAGGTCTCCTCTAGGACAGGATCTAAGGATGCAGTTCTTC; CDR3aa: CSARSPLGQDLRMQFF
abundance: NA; d_gene: TRBD1; v_gene: TRBV10-3; j_gene: TRBJ1-2; CDR3nt: TGTGCCATCACTAGGGGGACAGAGAATAACTATGGCTACACCTTC; CDR3aa: CAITRGTENNYGYTF
abundance: few; d_gene: NA; v_gene: TRBV7-2; j_gene: TRBJ2-5; CDR3nt: TGTGCCAGCAGCCGATTGGAGACCCAGTACTTC; CDR3aa: CASSRLETQYF
abundance: NA; d_gene: TRBD1; v_gene: TRBV6-6; j_gene: TRBJ2-7; CDR3nt: TGTGCCAGCAGTAACATGGGACAGGCCTCCTACGAGCAGTACTTC; CDR3aa: CASSNMGQASYEQYF
abundance: many; d_gene: TRBD1; v_gene: TRBV15; j_gene: TRBJ2-7; CDR3nt: TGTGCCACCAGCCGGGACAGGGACAACGAGCAGTACTTC; CDR3aa: CATSRDRDNEQYF
abundance: NA; d_gene: NA; v_gene: TRBV12-5; j_gene: TRBJ2-1; CDR3nt: TGTGCTAGTGGTTTGACCCACAGGGAAGGCGAGCAGTTCTTC; CDR3aa: CASGLTHREGEQFF
abundance: NA; d_gene: NA; v_gene: TRBV14; j_gene: TRBJ2-2; CDR3nt: TGTGCCAGCAGCTACTACGCGGGGAGCGGGGAGCTGTTTTTT; CDR3aa: CASSYYAGSGELFF
abundance: NA; d_gene: NA; v_gene: TRBV6-5; j_gene: TRBJ1-4; CDR3nt: TGTGCCAGCAGAGGTTCGCGGAGAGATGAAAAACTGTTTTTT; CDR3aa: CASRGSRRDEKLFF
abundance: many; d_gene: NA; v_gene: TRBV29-1; j_gene: TRBJ2-1; CDR3nt: TGCAGCGTTGACTCGGGAGACCGTTACAATGAGCAGTTCTTC; CDR3aa: CSVDSGDRYNEQFF
abundance: NA; d_gene: TRBD2; v_gene: TRBV20-1; j_gene: TRBJ2-5; CDR3nt: TGCAGTGCTGACGGACTAGCGGGAATTACAGAGACCCAGTACTTC; CDR3aa: CSADGLAGITETQYF
abundance: few; d_gene: TRBD2; v_gene: TRBV5-1; j_gene: TRBJ2-3; CDR3nt: TGCGCCAGCAGCCTGGGGGGACTAGCGGGGTCTAGCACAGATACGCAGTATTTT; CDR3aa: CASSLGGLAGSSTDTQYF